This T cell receptor (beta chain) was recovered during a study of blood T cell repertoires in COVID-19. At the level of the study: PBMCs, B-cell-depleted T cells, or T cells provided the cDNA or gDNA that made up the material.

How the authors handled the data: Estimation of nucleated cell counts relied on the amplification of reference gene primers. Profiling relied on immunoSEQ multiplex PCR, and the TCRdb table lists in-frame clones only, not all of them. The DNA was the basis for D and trimming; V, J and clone size are from that table. The sample shows approximately 50,000 clones, less than 90% of them seen only once. CDR3 length: 14 amino acids. After removal of 6 bases from V and 1 base from J, the junction contained 3 bases not matched to a gene. Germline lookup yields CDR1 ENHRY and CDR2 SYGVKD. Source material: peripheral blood. The rearrangement joins TRBV10-3 to TRBJ1-5; 7 bases are shared with TRBD1. This TCR came from a human donor in a cohort sampled during active COVID-19. The CDR3 loop reads CAIRRQGSNQPQHF. The CDR3 nucleotides are TGTGCCATCAGGAGACAGGGAAGCAATCAGCCCCAGCATTTT.